These 27 T cell receptor beta chains were sequenced from one sample in a study of T-cell memory formation after mild COVID-19. Via MiXCR, TCRdb re-called the 5' RACE reads, giving one row per CDR3 protein. This table holds around 320,000 distinct CDR3 sequences, 25% to 30% found once. Material: PBMCs or a T cell subset sorted from them (not recorded which). These receptor sequences come from an adult woman who had mild COVID-19 (a few samples of this study predate the infection). Cell type and time point are not known.

This clonotype was recorded a few times. The rearrangement joins TRBV6-5 to TRBJ1-4; no definite D call. Trimming took 2 bases from V and 1 from J, leaving 8 bases between them. The CDR3 is 15 residues long. Germline V gene data show CDR1 as MNHEY and CDR2 as SVGAGI. The CDR3 loop is CASSYDQGTNEKLFF. DNA for the CDR3: TGTGCCAGCAGTTACGATCAAGGAACTAATGAAAAACTGTTTTTT.

The J gene is TRBJ1-1, the V gene TRBV7-8, with unresolved D. Germline CDR1 and CDR2: SGHVS and FQNEAQ. V was cut by 1 base and J by 1 base, with 10 bases left in between. This CDR3 spans 15 amino acids. For the CDR3, the DNA is TGTGCCAGCAGCTTAGAGGAGGGAGGGAACACTGAAGCTTTCTTT. This codes for CASSLEEGGNTEAFF.

This clonotype was detected once. The rearrangement links TRBV6-6 to TRBJ1-1; 9 positions agree with TRBD1. V shed 2 bases and J 4 bases; nucleotides not matched to a gene: 8. This CDR3 region has 16 residues. Germline CDR1 reads MNHNY; CDR2 reads SVGAGI (reference sequence). CDR3 nucleotide sequence: TGTGCCAGCAGTTACAACAGGGGGCTAACAGGCACTGAAGCTTTCTTT. Protein: CASSYNRGLTGTEAFF.

In this sample, this clonotype turned up a few times. The chain has TRBV7-6 and TRBJ1-1; D is possibly TRBD1 (5 bases). CDR1 SGHVS and CDR2 FNYEAQ come from the germline V gene. V lost 1 base, J lost 2 bases, and 14 bases lay in between. There are 16 residues in the CDR3. DNA for the CDR3: TGTGCCAGCAGCTTAGTTGTCCCGGGGCGAAACACTGAAGCTTTCTTT. The encoded protein is CASSLVVPGRNTEAFF.

The V and J genes are TRBV20-1 and TRBJ2-3; 11 bases match TRBD2. V gave up 5 bases and J gave up 7 bases; unmatched junction bases: 5. CDR3 length equals 13 residues. The germline V gene encodes CDR1 DFQATT and CDR2 SNEGSKA (reference sequence). As DNA, the CDR3 is TGCAGTGCTCATAGCGGGGGGGTTAATACGCAGTATTTT. This encodes CSAHSGGVNTQYF.

Only one count was recorded for this clonotype. This chain connects TRBV15 to TRBJ2-3; D may be TRBD2 (6 bases). Germline CDR1 LNHNV, CDR2 YYDKDF (reference sequence). This CDR3 has 15 residues. The ends were cut back, 8 bases at V and 2 bases at J, with 17 bases in the middle. This CDR3 reads CATSRGGGTTDTQYF. DNA of the CDR3: TGTGCCACCTCTCGCGGTGGGGGGACCACAGATACGCAGTATTTT. The whole variable domain, filled in from reference TRBV15 and TRBJ2-3, reads DAMVIQNPRYQVTQFGKPVTLSCSQTLNHNVMYWYQQKSSQAPKLLFHYYDKDFNNEADTPDNFQSRRPNTSFCFLDIRSPGLGDTAMYLCATSRGGGTTDTQYFGPGTRLTVL.

V usage is TRBV7-6 and J usage is TRBJ1-1, with no clear D. The length of the CDR3 is 13 residues. Germline-derived CDR1 and CDR2 are SGHVS and FNYEAQ. The V and J ends lost 4 bases and 3 bases respectively, with 9 bases between them. CDR3 sequence reads: CASSSDTYTEAFF. The CDR3 bases are TGTGCCAGCAGCTCCGATACGTACACTGAAGCTTTCTTT. Full variable domain (outside the CDR3, taken from reference TRBV7-6 and TRBJ1-1): GAGVSQSPRYKVTKRGQDVALRCDPISGHVSLYWYRQALGQGPEFLTYFNYEAQQDKSGLPNDRFSAERPEGSISTLTIQRTEQRDSAMYRCASSSDTYTEAFFGQGTRLTVV.

The chain joins TRBV11-2 to TRBJ2-1, with 8 bases identical to TRBD2. V shed 0 bases, J shed 9 bases, and the junction held 7 bases outside the gene matches. The CDR3 totals 15 residues. CDR1 and CDR2 (germline): SGHAT, FQNNGV. CDR3 sequence: CASSLEASGWGEQFF. DNA for the CDR3: TGTGCCAGCAGCTTAGAGGCTAGCGGGTGGGGTGAGCAGTTCTTC.

The genes are TRBV6-2 or TRBV6-3 and TRBJ2-1, with D perhaps assigned TRBD1 or TRBD2 (5 bases each). The V and J ends lost 6 bases and 10 bases respectively, with 16 bases between them. The CDR3 consists of 13 residues. The germline CDR1 and CDR2 sequences are MNHEY and SVGEGT. CDR3 residues: CASRVRRGGEQFF. The CDR3 nucleotides read TGTGCCAGCAGAGTCCGACGGGGCGGCGAGCAGTTCTTC.

The table lists this clonotype with many counts. V is TRBV7-2 and J is TRBJ2-7, with 14 nucleotides matching TRBD2. Looked up from germline, CDR1 is SGHTA and CDR2 is FQGNSA. V lost 5 bases and J lost 4; bases outside the gene matches: 7. This CDR3 spans 16 amino acids. CDR3 coding DNA: TGTGCCAGCAGCCACGAGACTAGCGGGAGGGATTACGAGCAGTACTTC. Translated: CASSHETSGRDYEQYF.

This clonotype has a handful of counts. The chain carries TRBV11-3 and TRBJ2-1; 9 nucleotides line up with TRBD2. The V gene end was trimmed by 5 bases and the J gene end by 2 bases; junction bases not matched to a gene: 4. CDR1 SGHNT and CDR2 YENEEA come from the germline V gene. The CDR3 runs to 15 residues. DNA for the CDR3: TGTGCCAGCAGCCCCGCGGGGGGGCCCTACAATGAGCAGTTCTTC. As protein: CASSPAGGPYNEQFF.

The chain's CDR3 is CASSEWGRGASYEQYF. In nucleotides, the CDR3 is TGTGCCAGCAGTGAATGGGGGCGGGGCGCCTCCTACGAGCAGTACTTC. V gene TRBV25-1 combines with J gene TRBJ2-7; D may match TRBD1 or TRBD2 (6 bases each). Germline V gene sequence: CDR1 MGHDK, CDR2 SYGVNS. Trimming cost V 1 base and J 0 bases, with 13 bases left between them. This CDR3 region has 16 residues.

This clonotype occurred many times. The V and J genes are TRBV12-3 or TRBV12-4 and TRBJ2-6, with TRBD2 as a possible D gene (5 bases). V lost 7 bases to trimming and J lost 2 bases, with 9 bases between them. CDR3 length equals 14 residues. As DNA, the CDR3 is TGTGCCAGCAAAGCGGTCCCTGGGGCCAACGTCCTGACTTTC. Translating it yields CASKAVPGANVLTF.

This clonotype was counted only a few times. The chain is built from TRBV29-1 and TRBJ2-3, with a tentative D call TRBD1 (5 bases). The CDR3 is 13 amino acids. Germline CDR1 SQVTM, CDR2 ANQGSEA. V was trimmed by 4 bases and J by 2 bases, leaving 10 bases between them. The CDR3 DNA reads TGCAGCGTTGGCAGGGAAAACACAGATACGCAGTATTTT. Its protein is CSVGRENTDTQYF.

The chain couples TRBV12-3 or TRBV12-4 to TRBJ1-3; D gene uncertain. Trimming shortened V by 6 bases and J by 0 bases, and 15 bases separated the two germline ends. The CDR3 extends over 16 amino acids. This CDR3 reads CASSLTTLSSGNTIYF. CDR3 nucleotide sequence: TGTGCCAGCAGCTTGACCACATTAAGCTCTGGAAACACCATATATTTT.

The rearrangement links TRBV19 to TRBJ1-1, with D perhaps TRBD1 (5 bases). V was cut by 5 bases and J by 6 bases, with 16 bases left in between. The germline CDR1 and CDR2 sequences are LNHDA and SQIVND (reference sequence). CDR3 size: 14 residues. This CDR3 is CASSPDNDSAEAFF. The CDR3 DNA reads TGTGCCAGTAGTCCCGACAATGACAGCGCTGAAGCTTTCTTT.

In its sample, this clonotype was seen a few times. The rearrangement uses TRBV5-5 and TRBJ2-1; D is ambiguous. Germline V gene data show CDR1 as SGHKS and CDR2 as YYEKEE (reference sequence). This CDR3 spans 11 amino acids. The V gene lost 0 bases and the J gene lost 10 bases, with 5 bases spanning the gap. The CDR3 region has the DNA TGTGCCAGCAGCTTGGACACCGAGCAGTTCTTC. This codes for CASSLDTEQFF.

The genes are TRBV2 and TRBJ1-1; D gene uncertain. Per germline, CDR1 SNHLY and CDR2 FYNNEI. The CDR3 is 12 amino acids. The germline V and J ends were trimmed by 8 bases and 0 bases, with 7 bases remaining between them. Written as DNA, the CDR3 is TGTGCCAGCGAGCGGGTGAACACTGAAGCTTTCTTT. This translates into CASERVNTEAFF.

This clonotype has a handful of counts. One end of the junction varies from germline; a read error may be responsible. The chain has TRBV7-8 and TRBJ1-2, with D possibly matching TRBD1 (5 bases). The CDR3 runs to 12 residues. Germline CDR1 and CDR2: SGHVS and FQNEAQ. The CDR3 region is CASSSMEGTEDF. CDR3 coding DNA: TGTGCCAGCAGCTCCATGGAGGGGACCGAAGACTTC. Looking up the rest from reference TRBV7-8 and TRBJ1-2 gives the full variable domain: GAGVSQSPRYKVAKRGQDVALRCDPISGHVSLFWYQQALGQGPEFLTYFQNEAQLDKSGLPSDRFFAERPEGSVSTLKIQRTQQEDSAVYLCASSSMEGTEDFGSGTRLTVV.

The table lists this clonotype with a few counts. This chain links TRBV7-2 with TRBJ2-1; TRBD2 might be the D (8 bases). V gave up 4 bases and J gave up 6 bases, with 13 bases separating them. Germline values: CDR1 SGHTA, CDR2 FQGNSA. The CDR3 totals 14 residues. CDR3 nucleotides: TGTGCCAGCAGCTCAGGGGGACTAGTCAATGAGCAGTTCTTC. This translates into CASSSGGLVNEQFF.

In its sample, this clonotype was seen a few times. The V call is TRBV20-1, the J call TRBJ2-3; TRBD2 matches at 10 bases. The CDR3 length is 16 residues. V was pared by 0 bases and J by 4 bases, with 7 bases of the junction left unmatched. In germline, CDR1 is DFQATT, CDR2 SNEGSKA (reference sequence). Written as DNA, the CDR3 is TGCAGTGCTAGAGATCCCCAAGCGGGAGGGGCAGATACGCAGTATTTT. This gives the protein CSARDPQAGGADTQYF.

This clonotype appeared a few times. The CDR3, as DNA: TGTGCCAGCAGCCCTTGGGACACGAGCTCCTACAATGAGCAGTTCTTC. This encodes CASSPWDTSSYNEQFF. V usage is TRBV5-5 and J usage is TRBJ2-1, with D possibly being TRBD1 (6 bases). V lost 4 bases and J 0 bases, leaving 14 bases between the germline ends. The CDR3 extends over 16 amino acids. Germline loops: CDR1 SGHKS, CDR2 YYEKEE (reference sequence).

The J gene is TRBJ1-5, the V gene TRBV6-1; D possibly corresponds to TRBD1 (6 bases). Germline CDR1 MNHNS, CDR2 SASEGT. This CDR3 comprises 14 residues. Deletions cut 1 base from V and 7 bases from J, with 11 bases between. CDR3 sequence (DNA): TGTGCCAGCAGTGAAGGGGACATCTGGCAGCCCCAGCATTTT. Residues: CASSEGDIWQPQHF.

This clonotype was counted a few times. The chain employs TRBV6-5 and TRBJ1-1, with D possibly matching TRBD1 (6 bases). The CDR3 extends over 18 amino acids. The V gene lost 0 bases and the J gene lost 4 bases, with 21 bases spanning the gap. CDR1 MNHEY and CDR2 SVGAGI come from the germline V gene. As DNA, the CDR3 is TGTGCCAGCAGTTACTCGATGCTGAGGACAGCCCCAGGCACTGAAGCTTTCTTT. It codes for CASSYSMLRTAPGTEAFF.

This clonotype was seen a handful of times. This chain joins TRBV11-1 and TRBJ2-1; 14 nucleotides agree with TRBD2. V dropped 4 bases and J dropped 1; count of bases not matched to a gene: 9. The length of the CDR3 is 19 residues. CDR1 SGHAT and CDR2 FQDESV come from the germline V gene (reference sequence). In DNA form, the CDR3 reads TGTGCCAGCAGCTCCCCTCGGACTAGCGGGAGGTGGTCCTACAATGAGCAGTTCTTC. Its protein product is CASSSPRTSGRWSYNEQFF.

This chain links TRBV21-1 with TRBJ2-5. TRBV21-1 constitutes a pseudogene. The length of the CDR3 is 14 residues. CDR3 DNA: TGTGCCAGCAGCCCTCGTAAGGGACAAGAGACCCAGTACTTC. Residues: CASSPRKGQETQYF.

The chain links TRBV10-3 to TRBJ1-1, with a tentative D call TRBD1 (5 bases). Germline V gene lookup returns CDR1 ENHRY and CDR2 SYGVKD. Trimming shortened V by 10 bases and J by 0 bases, and 9 bases separated the two germline ends. This CDR3 contains 12 residues. The CDR3 is CATAQVNTEAFF. In nucleotides, the CDR3 is TGTGCCACCGCACAGGTGAACACTGAAGCTTTCTTT.